This entry lists 14 T cell receptor beta chains sequenced from one sample in a study of blood T cell repertoires in COVID-19. The protocol was immunoSEQ multiplex PCR, while the TCRdb copy is restricted to in-frame clones and leaves out a portion. The top ten clones hold less than 1.5% of a sample with about 380,000 clones, around 89% of them seen once. Sequencing was carried out using PBMCs or T cells enriched from blood (not recorded which). These receptors were collected from a woman under 30 who had recovered from COVID-19.

J is TRBJ2-1 and V is TRBV12-5; 7 positions match TRBD1. Germline CDR1 is LGHNT and CDR2 is FRNRAP. Germline trimming cut 8 bases from V and 5 bases from J; bases unmatched to any gene: 6. The CDR3 length is 13 residues. CDR3 bases: TGTGCTAGTCAGGGACAGCGTAACAATGAGCAGTTCTTC. It encodes CASQGQRNNEQFF.

The V and J genes are TRBV4-3 and TRBJ1-4; D perhaps matches TRBD1 (5 bases). Per the germline V gene, CDR1 is LGHNA and CDR2 is YSLEER. The CDR3 consists of 17 residues. The V end was cut by 1 base, the J end by 4 bases, with 16 bases between. The CDR3 nucleotides are TGCGCCAGCAGCCAAGGCGGGGGAAGGGTCTTTAATGAAAAACTGTTTTTT. It specifies CASSQGGGRVFNEKLFF.

The genes are TRBV19 and TRBJ1-1; maybe TRBD1 (6 bases). Trimming removed 7 bases from V and 1 base from J, with 19 bases in between. CDR1 is LNHDA, CDR2 SQIVND, per germline (reference sequence). The CDR3 sequence is 16 residues long. The DNA of the CDR3 is TGTGCCAGTATCCACTTACCGGGACACCCGAACACTGAAGCTTTCTTT. Amino acid sequence: CASIHLPGHPNTEAFF.

The V call is TRBV28, the J call TRBJ2-7; D unclear. The germline CDR1 and CDR2 sequences are MDHEN and SYDVKM. The CDR3 is 12 residues long. V was clipped by 2 bases and J by 4 bases, with 6 bases between them. For the CDR3, the DNA is TGTGCCAGCAGTTTAGAGTTATACGAGCAGTACTTC. It yields the protein CASSLELYEQYF.

The chain carries TRBV7-9 and TRBJ1-1; D gene ambiguous. The CDR3 spans 13 residues. Per germline, CDR1 SEHNR and CDR2 FQNEAQ (reference sequence). The V end lost 4 bases, the J end lost 5 bases, and 11 bases lay between the germline ends. CDR3 loop: CASSSARATEAFF. In DNA form, the CDR3 reads TGTGCCAGCAGCTCTGCCAGAGCGACTGAAGCTTTCTTT.

Points on this clone: The sample holds other DNA sequences that translate to the same CDR3. As DNA, the CDR3 is TGTGCCAGCAGTTTACAGGGTTACGAGCAGTACTTC. Translated: CASSLQGYEQYF. This chain joins TRBV28 and TRBJ2-7, with a weak D call TRBD1 (5 bases). The CDR3 contains 12 residues. V was shortened by 2 bases and J by 4 bases, with 6 bases between the two germline ends. The germline gives CDR1 MDHEN, CDR2 SYDVKM.

CDR3 coding DNA: TGTGCCAGCAAAAGGGTGGGACAGGGGGCGTATGGCTACACCTTC. Protein: CASKRVGQGAYGYTF. The chain carries TRBV5-6 and TRBJ1-2, with 12 nucleotides matching TRBD1. Germline assignment: CDR1 SGHDT and CDR2 YYEEEE. This CDR3 has 15 amino acids. V shed 6 bases and J 5 bases; nucleotides not matched to a gene: 8.

At least ten counts were recorded for this clone. The rearrangement uses TRBV28 and TRBJ1-3; D gene ambiguous. V was clipped by 5 bases and J by 0 bases, with 8 bases between them. Germline lookup yields CDR1 MDHEN and CDR2 SYDVKM. CDR3 size: 14 residues. The CDR3 nucleotides read TGTGCCAGCAGTGGGAGTTACTCTGGAAACACCATATATTTT. Translated, it gives CASSGSYSGNTIYF. Complete variable domain (other parts from reference TRBV28 and TRBJ1-3): DVKVTQSSRYLVKRTGEKVFLECVQDMDHENMFWYRQDPGLGLRLIYFSYDVKMKEKGDIPEGYSVSREKKERFSLILESASTNQTSMYLCASSGSYSGNTIYFGEGSWLTVV.

J is TRBJ2-3 and V is TRBV11-3, with TRBD2 identical over 8 bases. The germline V gene encodes CDR1 SGHNT and CDR2 YENEEA. The CDR3 totals 16 residues. With 5 bases clipped from V and 4 bases from J, the junction kept 11 bases outside the gene matches. The CDR3 nucleotides read TGTGCCAGCAGCCCTCGGGTAGCGGGGCTGGCAGATACGCAGTATTTT. Amino acids: CASSPRVAGLADTQYF.

Turning to this clone: Additional DNA sequences in this sample encode the identical CDR3. The genes are TRBV27 and TRBJ1-5; D gene unclear. From germline, CDR1 is MNHEY and CDR2 SMNVEV (reference sequence). This CDR3 has 13 amino acids. V was pared by 2 bases and J by 2 bases, with 4 bases between. In DNA form, the CDR3 reads TGTGCCAGCAGTTTACGGGGCAATCAGCCCCAGCATTTT. Encoded protein: CASSLRGNQPQHF.

The genes are TRBV27 and TRBJ1-6, with D possibly TRBD1 on 6 matching bases. Trimming took 6 bases from V and 10 from J, leaving 19 bases between them. From germline, CDR1 is MNHEY and CDR2 SMNVEV (reference sequence). The CDR3 totals 15 residues. CDR3: CASRLETGFSSPLHF. The CDR3 DNA reads as TGTGCCAGCAGACTTGAAACAGGGTTTTCGTCACCCCTCCACTTT.

This chain links TRBV5-1 with TRBJ1-1; 7 nucleotides line up with TRBD1. Germline values: CDR1 SGHRS, CDR2 YFSETQ. V lost 0 bases, J lost 4 bases, and 6 bases stayed unmatched. This CDR3 comprises 15 residues. The CDR3 is CASSLARQGGTEAFF. In DNA form, the CDR3 reads TGCGCCAGCAGCTTGGCCCGACAGGGTGGCACTGAAGCTTTCTTT.

V and J are TRBV4-1 and TRBJ2-7; 10 bases align to TRBD1. CDR1 is MGHRA and CDR2 is YSYEKL in the germline V gene. The CDR3 length is 14 residues. The trim removed 3 bases at V and 5 bases at J, leaving 4 bases unmatched. Written as DNA, the CDR3 is TGCGCCAGCAGCCAGGGACAGGGGAAGCACGAGCAGTACTTC. Encoded protein: CASSQGQGKHEQYF.

This chain links TRBV9 with TRBJ1-6, with D uncertain. Germline loops: CDR1 SGDLS, CDR2 YYNGEE. Trimming took 4 bases from V and 7 from J, leaving 12 bases between them. The CDR3 consists of 14 residues. The CDR3 here is CASSPRGDNSPLHF. In DNA, the CDR3 is TGTGCCAGCAGCCCCCGGGGAGACAATTCACCCCTCCACTTT.